This T cell receptor (beta chain) was observed in a study of T cell repertoires in cytomegalovirus infection. Germline CDR1 reads SGHTA; CDR2 reads FQGNSA. This CDR3 has 19 residues. The V gene lost 3 bases and the J gene lost 5 bases, with 28 bases spanning the gap. This clonotype was seen repeatedly, ten times or more. TCRdb re-analysed the reads in MiXCR, keeping a single row per CDR3 protein. The sample yields about 330,000 distinct CDR3 sequences, over 7.5% seen once. Sample: PBMCs. The source is a human donor in good health (CMV status not recorded). Some clones in this sample may be carry-over from other donors' samples. The V and J genes are TRBV7-2 and TRBJ2-5, with D possibly called TRBD1 or TRBD2 (6 bases each). The CDR3 spells CASSFRAGGGGSNLETQYF. The DNA of the CDR3 is TGTGCCAGCAGCTTTCGCGCCGGGGGCGGTGGTTCAAATTTGGAGACCCAGTACTTC.